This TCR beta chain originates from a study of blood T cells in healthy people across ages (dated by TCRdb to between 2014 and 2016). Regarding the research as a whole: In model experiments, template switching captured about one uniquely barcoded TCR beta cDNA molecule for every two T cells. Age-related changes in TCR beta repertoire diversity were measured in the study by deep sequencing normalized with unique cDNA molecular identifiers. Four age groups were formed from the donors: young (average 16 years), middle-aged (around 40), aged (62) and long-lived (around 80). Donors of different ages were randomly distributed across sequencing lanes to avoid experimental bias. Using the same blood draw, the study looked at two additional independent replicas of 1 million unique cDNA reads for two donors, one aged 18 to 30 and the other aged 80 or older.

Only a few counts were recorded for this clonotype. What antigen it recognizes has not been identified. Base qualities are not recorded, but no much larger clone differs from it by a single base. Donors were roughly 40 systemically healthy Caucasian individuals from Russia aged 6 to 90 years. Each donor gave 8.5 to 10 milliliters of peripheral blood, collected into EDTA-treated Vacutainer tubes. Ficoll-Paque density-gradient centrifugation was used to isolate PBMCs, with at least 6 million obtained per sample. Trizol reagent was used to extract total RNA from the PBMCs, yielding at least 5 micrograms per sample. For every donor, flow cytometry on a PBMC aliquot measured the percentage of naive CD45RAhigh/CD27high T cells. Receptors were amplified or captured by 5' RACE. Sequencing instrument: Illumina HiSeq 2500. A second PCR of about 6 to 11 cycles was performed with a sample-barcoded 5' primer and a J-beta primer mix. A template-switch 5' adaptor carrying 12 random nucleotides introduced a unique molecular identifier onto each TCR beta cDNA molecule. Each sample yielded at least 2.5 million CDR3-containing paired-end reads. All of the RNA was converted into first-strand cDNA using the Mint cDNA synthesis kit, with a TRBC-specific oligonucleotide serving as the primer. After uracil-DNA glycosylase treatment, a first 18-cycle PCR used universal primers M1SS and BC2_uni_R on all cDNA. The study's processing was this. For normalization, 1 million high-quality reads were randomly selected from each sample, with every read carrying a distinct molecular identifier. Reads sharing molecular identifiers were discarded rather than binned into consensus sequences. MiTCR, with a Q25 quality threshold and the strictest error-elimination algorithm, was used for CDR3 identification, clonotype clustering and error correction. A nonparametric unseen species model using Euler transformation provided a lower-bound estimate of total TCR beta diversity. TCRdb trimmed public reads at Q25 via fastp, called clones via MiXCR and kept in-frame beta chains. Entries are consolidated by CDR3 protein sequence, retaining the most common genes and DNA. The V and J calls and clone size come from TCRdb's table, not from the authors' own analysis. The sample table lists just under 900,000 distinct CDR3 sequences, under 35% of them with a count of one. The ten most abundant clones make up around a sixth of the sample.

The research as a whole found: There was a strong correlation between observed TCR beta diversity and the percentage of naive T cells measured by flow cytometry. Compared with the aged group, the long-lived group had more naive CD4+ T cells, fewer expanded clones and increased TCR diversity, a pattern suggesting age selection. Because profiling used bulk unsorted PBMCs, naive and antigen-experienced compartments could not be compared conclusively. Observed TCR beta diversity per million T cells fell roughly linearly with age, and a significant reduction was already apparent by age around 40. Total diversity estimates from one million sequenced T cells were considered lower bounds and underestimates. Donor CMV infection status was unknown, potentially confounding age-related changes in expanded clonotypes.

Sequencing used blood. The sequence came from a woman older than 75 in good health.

This receptor carries the CDR3 CASSSPGIKNSGQHF. The sequenced DNA: TGTGCCAGCAGTTCCCCCGGGATTAAGAATAGCGGCCAGCATTTT. The chain joins TRBV6-6 to TRBJ1-5, with the D gene not confidently named. At the junction V is shortened by 4 bases and J by 12 bases, with 22 bases in between. The germline V gene (reference sequence) specifies MNHNY as CDR1 and SVGAGI as CDR2. The CDR3 covers 15 residues, taking in both the cysteine and the phenylalanine. Just the 45-base CDR3 DNA is kept, in frame starting at base 1.